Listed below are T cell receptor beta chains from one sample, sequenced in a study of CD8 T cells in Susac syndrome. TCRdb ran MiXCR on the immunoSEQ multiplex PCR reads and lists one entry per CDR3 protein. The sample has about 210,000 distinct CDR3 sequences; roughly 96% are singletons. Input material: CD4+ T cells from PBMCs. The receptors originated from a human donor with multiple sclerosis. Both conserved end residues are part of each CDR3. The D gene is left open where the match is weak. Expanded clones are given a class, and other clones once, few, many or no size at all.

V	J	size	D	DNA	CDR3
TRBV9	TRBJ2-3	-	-	TGTGCCAGCAGCGTCCACAGGGTTGATACGCAGTATTTT	CASSVHRVDTQYF
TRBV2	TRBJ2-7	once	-	TGTGCCAGCAGTAATTCGGGGGCCTACGAGCAGTACTTC	CASSNSGAYEQYF
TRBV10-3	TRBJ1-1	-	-	TGTGCCATCAGTGTGACGGGGACTGAAGCTTTCTTT	CAISVTGTEAFF
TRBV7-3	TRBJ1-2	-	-	TGTGCCAGCAGCTTAAGGGCAGGATGGGGCTATGGCTACACCTTC	CASSLRAGWGYGYTF
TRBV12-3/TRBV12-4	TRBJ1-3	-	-	TGTGCCAGTGTGGCCACGAGCTCTGGAAACACCATATATTTT	CASVATSSGNTIYF
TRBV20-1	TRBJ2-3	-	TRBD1	TGCAGTGCTTACGGACAGGGGGCGGGAGATACGCAGTATTTT	CSAYGQGAGDTQYF
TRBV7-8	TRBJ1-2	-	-	TGTGCCAGCAGCTCCCCAGACAGGATCTATGGCTACACCTTC	CASSSPDRIYGYTF
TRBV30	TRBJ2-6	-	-	TGTGCCTGGAGTGTACGTGGGGGCTCTGGGGCCAACGTCCTGACTTTC	CAWSVRGGSGANVLTF
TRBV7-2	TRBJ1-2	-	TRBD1	TGTGCCAGCAGCTTTACAGGGGGCGGCTACACCTTC	CASSFTGGGYTF
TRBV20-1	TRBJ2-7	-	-	TGCAGTGCTCAATACTCGGGTTACGAGCAGTACTTC	CSAQYSGYEQYF
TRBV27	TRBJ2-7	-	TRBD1	TGTGCCAGCAGGGAGGTGGGGACAGGGCGAGAGCAGTACTTC	CASREVGTGREQYF
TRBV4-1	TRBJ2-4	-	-	TGCGCCAGCAGCCAAGAAGGGGTCCTCGCGATGAAAAACATTCAGTACTTC	CASSQEGVLAMKNIQYF
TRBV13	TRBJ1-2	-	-	TGTGCCAGCAGCTTAACTGGGACACCCTCTAACTATGGCTACACCTTC	CASSLTGTPSNYGYTF
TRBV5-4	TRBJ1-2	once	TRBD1	TGTGCCAGCAGCCAAGCACAGGGGTTCTATGGCTACACCTTC	CASSQAQGFYGYTF
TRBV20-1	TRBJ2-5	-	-	TGCAGTGCTGGGAGACAGGTCGGGGAGACCCAGTACTTC	CSAGRQVGETQYF
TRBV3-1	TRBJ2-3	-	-	TGTGCCAGCAGCTCGGGCCCTAGTTCAGATACGCAGTATTTT	CASSSGPSSDTQYF
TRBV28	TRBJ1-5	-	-	TGTGCCAGCAGCGAGGGACTCCAGCCCCAGCATTTT	CASSEGLQPQHF
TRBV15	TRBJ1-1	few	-	TGTGCCACCAGCAGAGATCGGGGATCCGAAGCTTTCTTT	CATSRDRGSEAFF
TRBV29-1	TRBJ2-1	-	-	TGCAGCTTCCCTCGGGACTTCGAATACAATGAGCAGTTCTTC	CSFPRDFEYNEQFF
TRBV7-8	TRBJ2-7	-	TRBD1	TGTGCCAGCAAGGGACAGCACTACGAGCAGTACTTC	CASKGQHYEQYF
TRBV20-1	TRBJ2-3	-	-	TGCAGTGCTAGGAGACTACAGGCAACAGATACGCAGTATTTT	CSARRLQATDTQYF
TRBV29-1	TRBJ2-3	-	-	TGCAGCGTTGCGGAGGCGCGGGGCACAGATACGCAGTATTTT	CSVAEARGTDTQYF
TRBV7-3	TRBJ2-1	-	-	TGTGCCAGCAGCATAGGACAGTTACTCAATGAGCAGTTCTTC	CASSIGQLLNEQFF
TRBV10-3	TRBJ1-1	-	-	TGTGCCATCAGTGAGTTTTATAACACTGAAGCTTTCTTT	CAISEFYNTEAFF
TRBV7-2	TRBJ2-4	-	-	TGTGCCAGCAGCTCAGCCGCTCCACAGGGAAACATTCAGTACTTC	CASSSAAPQGNIQYF
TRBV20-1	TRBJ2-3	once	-	TGCAGTGCTAGTCGGGCGGCAGATACGCAGTATTTT	CSASRAADTQYF
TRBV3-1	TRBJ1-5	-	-	TGTGCCAGCAGCCTCAATGCGGTTGGAAATCAGCCCCAGCATTTT	CASSLNAVGNQPQHF
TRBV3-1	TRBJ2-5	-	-	TGTGCCAGCAGCCACTCGGGGGGCTCTGAGACCCAGTACTTC	CASSHSGGSETQYF
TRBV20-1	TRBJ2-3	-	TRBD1	TGCAGTGCTGGACGACGGGACAGGGTCGCAGATACGCAGTATTTT	CSAGRRDRVADTQYF
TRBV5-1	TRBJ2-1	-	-	TGCGCCAGCAGCTTGGGGGGGTACTCCCAGCAGTTCTTC	CASSLGGYSQQFF
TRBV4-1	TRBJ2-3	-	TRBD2	TGCGCCAGCAGAACACTAGCGGGATTAGATACGCAGTATTTT	CASRTLAGLDTQYF
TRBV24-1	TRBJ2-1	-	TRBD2	TGTGCCACCAGTGATTCACTAGCGGGAACTTACAATGAGCAGTTCTTC	CATSDSLAGTYNEQFF
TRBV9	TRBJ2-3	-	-	TGTGCCAGCAGCTCGGCCCCTAGCACAGATACGCAGTATTTT	CASSSAPSTDTQYF
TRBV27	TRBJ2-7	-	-	TGTGCCAGCAGTCCCCGTCTAGGCCCCTACGAGCAGTACTTC	CASSPRLGPYEQYF
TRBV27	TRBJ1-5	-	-	TGTGCCAGCAGTTTGTCAGGGGTAGTAAGCAATCAGCCCCAGCATTTT	CASSLSGVVSNQPQHF
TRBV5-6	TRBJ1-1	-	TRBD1	TGTGCCAGCAGCTTCAGGGGGATGAACACTGAAGCTTTCTTT	CASSFRGMNTEAFF
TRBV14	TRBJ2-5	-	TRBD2	TGTGCCAGCAGCCAACTGGGACTAGCGAGGACCCAGTACTTC	CASSQLGLARTQYF
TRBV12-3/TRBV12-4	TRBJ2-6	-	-	TGTGCCAGCAGTGCCCACAGATCTGGGGCCAACGTCCTGACTTTC	CASSAHRSGANVLTF
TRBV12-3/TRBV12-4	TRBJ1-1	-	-	TGTGCCAGCAGTTTAGATTATGGCCGGAACACTGAAGCTTTCTTT	CASSLDYGRNTEAFF
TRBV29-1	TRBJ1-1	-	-	TGCAGCGTTGGCGCGCCGAACACTGAAGCTTTCTTT	CSVGAPNTEAFF
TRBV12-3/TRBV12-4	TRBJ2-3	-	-	TGTGCCAGCAGCTCCACCCGGGGGAGCACAGATACGCAGTATTTT	CASSSTRGSTDTQYF
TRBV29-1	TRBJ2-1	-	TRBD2	TGCAGCGGGGGACTATCTGACCATGAGCAGTTCTTC	CSGGLSDHEQFF
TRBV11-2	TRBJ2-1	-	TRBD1	TGTGCCAGCAGCCTAACACAGGGGGTGAGGCGGGTTGAGCAGTTCTTC	CASSLTQGVRRVEQFF
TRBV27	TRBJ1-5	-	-	TGTGCCAGCGGGGGGGATCAGCCCCAGCATTTT	CASGGDQPQHF
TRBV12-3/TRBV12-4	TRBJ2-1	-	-	TGTGCCAGCACGAGTACGCAGTTAGCTCATGAGCAGTTCTTC	CASTSTQLAHEQFF
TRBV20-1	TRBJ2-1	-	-	TGCAGTGTCCCGGATTACAATGAGCAGTTCTTC	CSVPDYNEQFF
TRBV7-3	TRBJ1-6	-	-	TGTGCCAGTTCAGCAGGTTATAATTCACCCCTCCACTTT	CASSAGYNSPLHF
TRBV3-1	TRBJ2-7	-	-	TGTGCCAGCAGCCAACAGGACGGCTACGAGCAGTACTTC	CASSQQDGYEQYF
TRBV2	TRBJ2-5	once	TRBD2	TGTGCCAGCAGTGATAAGCGGGAGAGTGAGACCCAGTACTTC	CASSDKRESETQYF
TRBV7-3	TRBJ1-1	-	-	TGTGCCAGCAGCTTATTGGGGGTCACTGAAGCTTTCTTT	CASSLLGVTEAFF
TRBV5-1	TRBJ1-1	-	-	TGCGCCAGCAGCACAATGGGTTCAGGGAGCACTGAAGCTTTCTTT	CASSTMGSGSTEAFF
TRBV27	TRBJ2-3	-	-	TGTGCCAGCAGTCCTGATCCGCCAGATACGCAGTATTTT	CASSPDPPDTQYF
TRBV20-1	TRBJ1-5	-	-	TGCAGTGCTAGAAAAGGGACTAGCAATCAGCCCCAGCATTTT	CSARKGTSNQPQHF
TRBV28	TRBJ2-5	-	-	TGTGCCAGCAACGTGGGGCTCGGAACCGGCGGCGGAGAGACCCAGTACTTC	CASNVGLGTGGGETQYF
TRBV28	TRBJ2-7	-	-	TGTGCCAGCTCCGCGGCGCTCGTATACGAGCAGTACTTC	CASSAALVYEQYF
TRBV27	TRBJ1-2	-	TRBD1	TGTGCCAGCAGTCCGGATCGACAGGGAAATAACTATGGCTACACCTTC	CASSPDRQGNNYGYTF
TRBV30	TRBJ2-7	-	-	TGTGCCTGGAGTCCCCCCTCCTACGAGCAGTACTTC	CAWSPPSYEQYF
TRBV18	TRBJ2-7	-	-	TGTGCCAGCTCACCACTTGGCAGCGCTTCCTACGAGCAGTACTTC	CASSPLGSASYEQYF
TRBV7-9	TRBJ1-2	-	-	TGTGCCAGCAACTCTGGGGACGGTAGCTATGGCTACACCTTC	CASNSGDGSYGYTF
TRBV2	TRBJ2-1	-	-	TGTGCCAGCAGTGAAGGTGAGCAGTTCTTC	CASSEGEQFF